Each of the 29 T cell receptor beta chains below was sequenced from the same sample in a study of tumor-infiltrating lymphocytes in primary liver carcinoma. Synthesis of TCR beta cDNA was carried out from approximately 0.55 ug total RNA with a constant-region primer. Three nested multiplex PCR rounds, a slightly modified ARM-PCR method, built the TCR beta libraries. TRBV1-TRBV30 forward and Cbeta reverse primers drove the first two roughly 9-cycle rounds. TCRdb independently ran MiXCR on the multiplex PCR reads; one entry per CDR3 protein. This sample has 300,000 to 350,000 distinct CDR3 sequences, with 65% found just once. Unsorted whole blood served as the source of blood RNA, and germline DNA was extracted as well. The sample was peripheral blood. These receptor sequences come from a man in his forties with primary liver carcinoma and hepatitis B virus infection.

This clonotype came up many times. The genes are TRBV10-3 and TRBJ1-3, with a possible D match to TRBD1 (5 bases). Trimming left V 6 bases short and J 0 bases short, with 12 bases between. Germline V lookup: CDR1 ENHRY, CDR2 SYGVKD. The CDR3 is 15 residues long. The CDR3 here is CAIRVTEDSGNTIYF. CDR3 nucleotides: TGTGCCATCAGGGTGACAGAAGACTCTGGAAACACCATATATTTT.

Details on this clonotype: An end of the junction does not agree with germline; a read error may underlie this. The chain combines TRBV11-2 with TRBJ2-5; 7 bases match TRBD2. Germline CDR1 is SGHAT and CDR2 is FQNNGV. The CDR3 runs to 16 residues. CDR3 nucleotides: TGTGTCAGCAGCGCGAGGACTAGTGGTTACCAAGAGACCCAGTACTTC. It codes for CVSSARTSGYQETQYF.

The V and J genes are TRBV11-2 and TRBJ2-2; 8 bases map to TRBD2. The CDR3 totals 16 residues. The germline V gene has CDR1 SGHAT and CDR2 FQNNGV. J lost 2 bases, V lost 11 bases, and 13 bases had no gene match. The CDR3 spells CAGIFAGRANTGELFF. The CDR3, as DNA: TGTGCCGGCATCTTCGCCGGGAGGGCTAACACCGGGGAGCTGTTTTTT.

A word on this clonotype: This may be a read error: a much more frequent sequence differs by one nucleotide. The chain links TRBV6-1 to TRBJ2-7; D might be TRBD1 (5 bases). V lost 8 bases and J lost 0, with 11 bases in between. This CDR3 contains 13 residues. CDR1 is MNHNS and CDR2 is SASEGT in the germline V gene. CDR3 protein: CASQKGFSYEQYF. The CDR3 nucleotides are TGTGCCAGCCAGAAGGGGTTCTCCTACGAGCAGTACTTC.

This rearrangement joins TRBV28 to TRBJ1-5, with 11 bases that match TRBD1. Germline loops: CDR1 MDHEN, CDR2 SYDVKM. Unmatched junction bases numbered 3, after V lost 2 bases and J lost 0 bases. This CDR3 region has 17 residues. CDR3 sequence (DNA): TGTGCCAGCAGTTTAAAGGACAGGGGGCGTAGCAATCAGCCCCAGCATTTT. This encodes CASSLKDRGRSNQPQHF.

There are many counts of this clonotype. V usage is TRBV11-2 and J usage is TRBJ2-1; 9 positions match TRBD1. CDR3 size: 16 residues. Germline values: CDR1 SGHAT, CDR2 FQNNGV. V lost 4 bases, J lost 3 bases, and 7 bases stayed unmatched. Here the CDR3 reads CASSSNRDRVYNEQFF. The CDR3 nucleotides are TGTGCCAGCAGCTCGAACCGGGACAGGGTCTACAATGAGCAGTTCTTC.

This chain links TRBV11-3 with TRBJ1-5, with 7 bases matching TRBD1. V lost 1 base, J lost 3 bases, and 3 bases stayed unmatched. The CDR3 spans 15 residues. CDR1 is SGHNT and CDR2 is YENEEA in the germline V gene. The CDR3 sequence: CASSLGQGPNQPQHF. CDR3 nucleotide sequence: TGTGCCAGCAGCTTAGGACAGGGTCCCAATCAGCCCCAGCATTTT.

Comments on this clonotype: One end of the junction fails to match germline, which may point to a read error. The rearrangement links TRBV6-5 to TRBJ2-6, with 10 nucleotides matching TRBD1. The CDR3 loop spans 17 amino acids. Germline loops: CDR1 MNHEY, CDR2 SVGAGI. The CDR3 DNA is TGTGCCAGCAGTCAGACAGGGGGCTTCTCTGAGGCCAATGTCCTGACTTTC. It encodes CASSQTGGFSEANVLTF.

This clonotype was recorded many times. DNA for the CDR3: TGTGCCAGCAGTTCCTCGGTCGTCCCCAACAATGAGCAGTTCTTC. Its translation is CASSSSVVPNNEQFF. This chain uses TRBV12-3 or TRBV12-4 with TRBJ2-1; D not certain. CDR3 size: 15 residues. V lost 4 bases and J 5 bases, leaving 15 bases between the germline ends.

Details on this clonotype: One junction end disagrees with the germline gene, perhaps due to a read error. The CDR3 bases are TGCGCCAGCAGCTCGGACGGGAGCTATTATGGCTACATCTTC. Protein product: CASSSDGSYYGYIF. This chain joins TRBV5-1 and TRBJ1-2; D is ambiguous. CDR1 is SGHRS and CDR2 is YFSETQ in the germline V gene. CDR3 length: 14 residues.

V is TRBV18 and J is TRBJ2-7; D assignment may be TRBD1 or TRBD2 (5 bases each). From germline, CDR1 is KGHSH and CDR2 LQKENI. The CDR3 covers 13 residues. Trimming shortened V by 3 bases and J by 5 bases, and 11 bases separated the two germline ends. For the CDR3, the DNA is TGTGCCAGCTCACCGAGGGGTTCGGACGAGCAGTACTTC. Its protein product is CASSPRGSDEQYF. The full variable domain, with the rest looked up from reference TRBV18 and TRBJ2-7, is NAGVMQNPRHLVRRRGQEARLRCSPMKGHSHVYWYRQLPEEGLKFMVYLQKENIIDESGMPKERFSAEFPKEGPSILRIQQVVRGDSAAYFCASSPRGSDEQYFGPGTRLTVT.

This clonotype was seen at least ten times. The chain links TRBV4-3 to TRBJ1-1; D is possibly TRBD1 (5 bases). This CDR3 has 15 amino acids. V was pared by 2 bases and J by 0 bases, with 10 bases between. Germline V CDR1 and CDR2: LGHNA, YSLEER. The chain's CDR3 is CASSQQQGMNTEAFF. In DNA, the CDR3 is TGCGCCAGCAGCCAACAGCAGGGAATGAACACTGAAGCTTTCTTT.

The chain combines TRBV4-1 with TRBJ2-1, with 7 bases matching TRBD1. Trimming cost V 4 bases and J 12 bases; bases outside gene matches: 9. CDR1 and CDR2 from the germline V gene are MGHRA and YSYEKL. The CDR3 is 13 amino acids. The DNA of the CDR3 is TGCGCCAGCAGCCGAGGACAGGACAGATTGCAGTTCTTC. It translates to CASSRGQDRLQFF.

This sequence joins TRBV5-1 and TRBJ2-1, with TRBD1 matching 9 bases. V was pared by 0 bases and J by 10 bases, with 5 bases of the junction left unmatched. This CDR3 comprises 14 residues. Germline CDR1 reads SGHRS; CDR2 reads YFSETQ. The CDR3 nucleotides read TGCGCCAGCAGCTTGGTGGGACAGGGCTACGAGCAGTTCTTC. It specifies CASSLVGQGYEQFF.

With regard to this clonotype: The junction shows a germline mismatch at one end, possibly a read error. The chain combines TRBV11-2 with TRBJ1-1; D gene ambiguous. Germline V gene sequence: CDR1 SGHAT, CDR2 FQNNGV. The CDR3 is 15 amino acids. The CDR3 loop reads CANSPRGGGNTDAFF. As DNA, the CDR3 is TGTGCCAACAGCCCTCGAGGCGGAGGGAACACTGATGCTTTCTTT.

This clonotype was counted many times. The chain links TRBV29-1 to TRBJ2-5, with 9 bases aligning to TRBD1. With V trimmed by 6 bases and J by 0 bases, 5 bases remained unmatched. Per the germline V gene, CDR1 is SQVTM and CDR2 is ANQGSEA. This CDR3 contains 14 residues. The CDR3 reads CSVATGGNQETQYF. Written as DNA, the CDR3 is TGCAGCGTGGCGACAGGGGGGAACCAAGAGACCCAGTACTTC.

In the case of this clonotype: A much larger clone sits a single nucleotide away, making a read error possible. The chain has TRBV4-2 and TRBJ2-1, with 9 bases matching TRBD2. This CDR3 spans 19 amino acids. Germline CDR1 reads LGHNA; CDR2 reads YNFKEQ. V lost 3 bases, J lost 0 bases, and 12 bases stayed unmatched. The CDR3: CASSHGLARGPNSYNEQFF. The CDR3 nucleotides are TGTGCCAGCAGCCATGGACTAGCGAGAGGGCCGAACTCCTACAATGAGCAGTTCTTC.

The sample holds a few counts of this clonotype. The CDR3 region has the DNA TGTGCCAGCAGCCCTAGGACAGGCGGAGAGACCCAGTACTTC. It codes for CASSPRTGGETQYF. The chain joins TRBV5-5 to TRBJ2-5, with 7 bases lining up with TRBD1. V lost 4 bases and J lost 4; bases outside the gene matches: 7. The CDR3 is 14 amino acids. Per the germline V gene, CDR1 is SGHKS and CDR2 is YYEKEE (reference sequence).

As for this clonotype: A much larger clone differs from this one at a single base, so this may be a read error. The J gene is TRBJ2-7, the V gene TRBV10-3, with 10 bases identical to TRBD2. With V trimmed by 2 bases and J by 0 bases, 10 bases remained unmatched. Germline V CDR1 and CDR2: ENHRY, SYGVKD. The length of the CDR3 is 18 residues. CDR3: CAISEPSGRVSNSYEQYF. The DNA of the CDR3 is TGTGCCATCAGTGAGCCCAGCGGGAGGGTCTCAAACTCCTACGAGCAGTACTTC.

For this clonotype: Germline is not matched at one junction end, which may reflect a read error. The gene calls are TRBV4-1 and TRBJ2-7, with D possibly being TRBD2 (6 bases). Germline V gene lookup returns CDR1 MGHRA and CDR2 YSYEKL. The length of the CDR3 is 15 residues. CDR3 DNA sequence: TGTGCCAGCAGCCGGCGGGATACTTCCAACCACGAGCAGTACTTC. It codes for CASSRRDTSNHEQYF.

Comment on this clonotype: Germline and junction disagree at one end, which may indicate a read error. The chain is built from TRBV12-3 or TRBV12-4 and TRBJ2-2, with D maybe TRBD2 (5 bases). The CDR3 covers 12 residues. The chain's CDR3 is CASSLFTGEPFF. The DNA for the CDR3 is TGTGCCAGCAGTCTTTTCACCGGGGAGCCGTTTTTT.

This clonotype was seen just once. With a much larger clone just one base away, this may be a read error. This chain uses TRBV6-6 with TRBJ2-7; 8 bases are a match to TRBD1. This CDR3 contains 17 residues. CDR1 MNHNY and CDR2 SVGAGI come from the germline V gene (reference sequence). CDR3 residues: CDSSSVSGGRSSYEQYF. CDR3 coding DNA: TGTGACAGCAGTTCGGTGTCAGGGGGCCGGAGCTCCTACGAGCAGTACTTC.

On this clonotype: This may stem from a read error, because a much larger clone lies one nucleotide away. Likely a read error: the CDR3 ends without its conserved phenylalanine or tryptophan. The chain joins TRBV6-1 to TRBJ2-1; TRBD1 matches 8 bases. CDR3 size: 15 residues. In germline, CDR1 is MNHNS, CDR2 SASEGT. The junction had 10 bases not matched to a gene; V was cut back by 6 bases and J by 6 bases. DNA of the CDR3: TGTGCCAGCAGGCAACAGGGGGTAAGAGGCAATGAGCAGTTCTCC. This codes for CASRQQGVRGNEQFS.

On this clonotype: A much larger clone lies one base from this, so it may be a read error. CDR3 in amino acids: CASGPPVVEAFF. The CDR3 bases are TGTGCCAGCGGCCCACCCGTGGTTGAAGCTTTCTTT. The chain combines TRBV14 with TRBJ1-1; no clear D. CDR1 is SGHDN and CDR2 is FVKESK in the germline V gene. The V end was cut by 8 bases, the J end by 7 bases, with 14 bases between. The CDR3 has 12 amino acids.

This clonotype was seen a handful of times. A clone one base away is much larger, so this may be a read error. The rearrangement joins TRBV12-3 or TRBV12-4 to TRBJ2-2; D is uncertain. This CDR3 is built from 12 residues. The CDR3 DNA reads TGTGCCAGCAGTTTCTTCACCGTGGAGCTGTTTTTT. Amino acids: CASSFFTVELFF.

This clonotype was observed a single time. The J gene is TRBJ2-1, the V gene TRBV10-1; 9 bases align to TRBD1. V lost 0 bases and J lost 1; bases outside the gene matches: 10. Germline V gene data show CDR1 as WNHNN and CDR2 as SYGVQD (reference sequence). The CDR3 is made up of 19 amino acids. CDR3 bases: TGCGCCAGCAGTGAGTCGGGACAGGGAGGAGGGCCTTCCTACAATGAGCAGTTCTTC. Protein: CASSESGQGGGPSYNEQFF.

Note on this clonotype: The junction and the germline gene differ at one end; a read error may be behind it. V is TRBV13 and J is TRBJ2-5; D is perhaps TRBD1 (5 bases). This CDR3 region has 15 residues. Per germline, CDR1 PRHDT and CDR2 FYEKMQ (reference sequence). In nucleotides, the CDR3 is TGTGCCAGCAGATTTAGGGGCGGACGACAAGGGACCCAGTACTTC. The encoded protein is CASRFRGGRQGTQYF.

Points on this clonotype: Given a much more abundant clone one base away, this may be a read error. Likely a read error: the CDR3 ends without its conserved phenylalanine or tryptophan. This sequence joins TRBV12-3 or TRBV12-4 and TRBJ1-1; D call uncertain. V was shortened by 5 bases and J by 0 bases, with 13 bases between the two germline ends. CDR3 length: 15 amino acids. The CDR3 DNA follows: TGTGCCAGCAGTCGAAGCCCGATTGTGAACACTGAAGCTTTCCTT. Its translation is CASSRSPIVNTEAFL.

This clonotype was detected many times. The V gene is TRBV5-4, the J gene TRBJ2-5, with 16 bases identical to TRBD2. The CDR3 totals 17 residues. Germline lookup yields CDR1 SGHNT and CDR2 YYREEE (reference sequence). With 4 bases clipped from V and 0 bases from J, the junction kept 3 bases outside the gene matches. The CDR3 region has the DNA TGTGCCAGCAGCAGGGGACTAGCGGGAGGGTACCAAGAGACCCAGTACTTC. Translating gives CASSRGLAGGYQETQYF.